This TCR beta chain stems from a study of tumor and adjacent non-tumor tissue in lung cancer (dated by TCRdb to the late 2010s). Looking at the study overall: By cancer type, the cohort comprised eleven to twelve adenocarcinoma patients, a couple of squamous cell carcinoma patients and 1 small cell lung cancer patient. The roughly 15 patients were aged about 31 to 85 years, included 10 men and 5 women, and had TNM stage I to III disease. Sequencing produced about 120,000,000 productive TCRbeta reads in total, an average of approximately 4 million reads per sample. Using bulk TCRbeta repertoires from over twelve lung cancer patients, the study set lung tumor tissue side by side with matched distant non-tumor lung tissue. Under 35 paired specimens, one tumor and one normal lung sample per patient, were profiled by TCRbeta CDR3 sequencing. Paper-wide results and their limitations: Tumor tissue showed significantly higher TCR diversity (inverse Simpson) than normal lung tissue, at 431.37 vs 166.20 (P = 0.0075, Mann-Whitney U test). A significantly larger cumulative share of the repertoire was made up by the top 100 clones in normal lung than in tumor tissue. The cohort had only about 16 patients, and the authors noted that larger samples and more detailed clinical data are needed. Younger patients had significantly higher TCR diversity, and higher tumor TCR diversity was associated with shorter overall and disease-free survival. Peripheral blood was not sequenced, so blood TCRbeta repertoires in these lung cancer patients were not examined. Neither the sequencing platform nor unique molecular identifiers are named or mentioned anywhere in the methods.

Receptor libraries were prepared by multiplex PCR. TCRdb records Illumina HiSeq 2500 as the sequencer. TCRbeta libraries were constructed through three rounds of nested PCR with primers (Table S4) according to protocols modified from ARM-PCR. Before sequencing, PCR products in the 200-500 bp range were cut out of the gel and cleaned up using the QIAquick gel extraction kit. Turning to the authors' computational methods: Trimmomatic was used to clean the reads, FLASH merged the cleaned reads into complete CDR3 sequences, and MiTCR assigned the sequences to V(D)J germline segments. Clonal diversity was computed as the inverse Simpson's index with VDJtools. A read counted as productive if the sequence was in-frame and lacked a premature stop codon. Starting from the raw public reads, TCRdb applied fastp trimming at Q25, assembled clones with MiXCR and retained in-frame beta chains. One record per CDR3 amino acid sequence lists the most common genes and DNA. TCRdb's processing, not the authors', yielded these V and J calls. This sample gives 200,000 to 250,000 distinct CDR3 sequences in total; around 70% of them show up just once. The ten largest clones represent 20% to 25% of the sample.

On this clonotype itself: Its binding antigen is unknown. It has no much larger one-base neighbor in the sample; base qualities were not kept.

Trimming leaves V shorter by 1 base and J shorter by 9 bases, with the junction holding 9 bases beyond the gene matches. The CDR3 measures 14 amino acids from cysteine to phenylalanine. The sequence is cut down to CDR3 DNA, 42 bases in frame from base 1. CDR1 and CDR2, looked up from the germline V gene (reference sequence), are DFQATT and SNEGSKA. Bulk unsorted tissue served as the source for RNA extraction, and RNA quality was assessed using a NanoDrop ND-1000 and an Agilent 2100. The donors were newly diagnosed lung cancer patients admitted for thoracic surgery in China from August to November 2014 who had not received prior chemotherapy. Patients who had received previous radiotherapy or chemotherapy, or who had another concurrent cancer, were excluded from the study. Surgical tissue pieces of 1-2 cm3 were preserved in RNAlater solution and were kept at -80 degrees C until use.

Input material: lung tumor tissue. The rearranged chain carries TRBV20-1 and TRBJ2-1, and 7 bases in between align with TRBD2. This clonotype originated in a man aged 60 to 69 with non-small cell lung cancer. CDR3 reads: CSARVSLAAGEQFF. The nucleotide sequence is TGCAGTGCTAGAGTAAGTCTAGCGGCGGGTGAGCAGTTCTTC.